Below, one TCR beta chain is given with its context. Its antigen target is currently unknown. The input lacks base qualities; no much larger clone sits a single base away. The sample belongs to a study of T-cell memory formation after mild COVID-19 (dated by TCRdb to the early 2020s). Background on the whole study: TCR sequence clusters from the two donors were largely donor specific. Two young, previously healthy adult volunteers made up the cohort, one male and one female. In a couple of donors, T-cell clones that expanded and contracted after mild COVID-19 were tracked by sequencing TCRalpha and TCRbeta repertoires over time. Study-wide findings and limitations: From day 15 to 85, contracting clones showed balanced CD4/CD8 phenotypes, whereas a second wave of clones that expanded from day 15 to 37 leaned towards CD4+. Some responding clones were detected in pre-infection memory, which suggested that pre-existing cross-reactive memory T cells had joined the SARS-CoV-2 response. SARS-CoV-2 specificity of the second-wave clones peaking on day 37 was not confirmed. Contracting CD4+ clones appeared mostly in the CM and EM memory subsets, whereas CD8+ clones were enriched in EMRA. Only a couple of mild cases were covered by the study, and larger cohorts that include severe cases with pre-infection samples were considered necessary.

Sequencing was carried out with an Illumina NovaSeq 6000. TCRalpha and TCRbeta cDNA libraries were built by 5'RACE with constant-segment primers, adding sample barcodes and unique molecular identifiers. Trizol reagent was used to extract RNA from every sample. Library amplification was performed in two PCR steps, and a second sample barcode and Illumina TruSeq adapters were introduced in the second step. Sequencing of the libraries was done on an Illumina NovaSeq, producing 2 x 150 bp paired-end reads. In the original analysis: Reads were demultiplexed and collapsed into UMI-guided consensus sequences with migec v1.2.7. Using mixcr v2.1.11, UMI consensuses were aligned to TRA and TRB V and J templates and then assembled into clonotypes. A clonotype was counted as expanded or contracted only if both edgeR and NoisET called the change significant, with noise models trained on biological replicates. For edgeR calls, the cutoffs were a false discovery rate-adjusted p below 0.01 and a log2 fold-change threshold of 1. As an exploratory analysis of dynamics, max-normalized trajectories of the 1000 most abundant clonotypes were examined by PCA with hierarchical clustering. Each responding clone was given a CD4 or CD8 phenotype based on the CD4+ and CD8+ repertoires, which had been sequenced separately. The raw public data were reprocessed by TCRdb itself: fastp quality trimming at Q25, MiXCR clonotype calling, in-frame beta chains only. Entries that share a CDR3 protein sequence are merged under the most common genes and DNA. The V and J calls were not made by the authors but by TCRdb's processing. For this sample there are around 340,000 distinct CDR3 sequences; about 13% appear just once. Jointly, the top ten make up 22% of the sample.

PBMCs were isolated by Ficoll-Paque density gradient centrifugation. The CDR3 starts with the cysteine, ends with the phenylalanine, and has 15 residues. The kept DNA is CDR3 alone, 45 bases in frame from the first base. The germline V gene supplies CDR1 SGHRS and CDR2 YFSETQ. The trim is 0 bases for V and 6 bases for J, with a gap of 12 bases between the germline ends. This chain is built from TRBV5-1 and TRBJ2-2, with a weak D call of TRBD2 (5 bases match). Sequencing used PBMCs or a T cell subset sorted from them (not recorded which). This TCR came from a man aged 18-30 years who had mild COVID-19 (a few samples of this study predate the infection). The sample titles of this study are shuffled in the database, so cell type and time point are left out; the donor was told from shared clones. The CDR3 has the sequence CASSLGSTAAGELFF. The nucleotide sequence is given as TGCGCCAGCAGCTTGGGGTCTACAGCGGCCGGGGAGCTGTTTTTT.